What follows are 14 T cell receptor beta chains derived from one specimen sequenced in a study of OX40 agonist ivuxolimab in advanced cancers. Library preparation was by the immunoSEQ multiplex PCR assay. In its TCRdb copy, this immuneACCESS table keeps in-frame sequences only and misses some clones. Where compared with another copy, unresolved V genes explain less than half of these, and the others have no known cause. This sample gives about 74,000 clones in total; over 80% of them show up just once. The ten largest clones add up to over 4.5% of the sample. Material: CD4+ or CD8+ T cells sorted from blood, obtained in a trial of the OX40 agonist ivuxolimab. The receptors were gathered from an adult with an advanced solid tumor such as melanoma, head and neck, liver or kidney cancer.

The rearrangement links TRBV25-1 to TRBJ1-1; D gene uncertain. The CDR3 is 13 amino acids. Germline values: CDR1 MGHDK, CDR2 SYGVNS. With 9 bases removed from V and 0 bases from J, the gap between germline ends came to 11 bases. The CDR3 DNA reads as TGTGCCAGTACGGAGTTCATGAACACTGAAGCTTTCTTT. It is translated as CASTEFMNTEAFF.

The J gene is TRBJ2-5, the V gene TRBV5-4; 11 nucleotides match TRBD2. The junction had 3 bases not matched to a gene; V was cut back by 3 bases and J by 2 bases. The length of the CDR3 is 15 residues. Germline CDR1 and CDR2: SGHNT and YYREEE (reference sequence). The CDR3 protein is CASSSLAGGQETQYF. The CDR3 DNA reads TGTGCCAGCAGCTCCTTAGCGGGAGGGCAAGAGACCCAGTACTTC. Drawing the rest from reference TRBV5-4 and TRBJ2-5, the complete variable domain is ETGVTQSPTHLIKTRGQQVTLRCSSQSGHNTVSWYQQALGQGPQFIFQYYREEENGRGNFPPRFSGLQFPNYSSELNVNALELDDSALYLCASSSLAGGQETQYFGPGTRLLVL.

The chain uses TRBV7-2 and TRBJ2-1; the D is unclear. The V end lost 0 bases, the J end lost 6 bases, and 6 bases lay between the germline ends. From germline, CDR1 is SGHTA and CDR2 FQGNSA. The CDR3 consists of 13 residues. This CDR3 is CASSLAYGNEQFF. DNA of the CDR3: TGTGCCAGCAGCTTAGCGTACGGCAATGAGCAGTTCTTC.

The J gene is TRBJ2-7, the V gene TRBV2; D may match TRBD1 or TRBD2 (6 bases each). The CDR3 sequence is 14 residues long. Germline assignment: CDR1 SNHLY and CDR2 FYNNEI. V was clipped by 5 bases and J by 2 bases, with 13 bases between them. In nucleotides, the CDR3 is TGTGCCAGCAGTCTGACAGGAGGGGCCTACGAGCAGTACTTC. It codes for CASSLTGGAYEQYF. The complete variable domain, with remaining parts taken from reference TRBV2 and TRBJ2-7, reads EPEVTQTPSHQVTQMGQEVILRCVPISNHLYFYWYRQILGQKVEFLVSFYNNEISEKSEIFDDQFSVERPDGSNFTLKIRSTKLEDSAMYFCASSLTGGAYEQYFGPGTRLTVT.

The V call is TRBV9, the J call TRBJ1-1; D unclear. CDR3 length: 14 residues. Germline V gene lookup returns CDR1 SGDLS and CDR2 YYNGEE. V was shortened by 4 bases and J by 2 bases, with 12 bases between the two germline ends. CDR3 DNA sequence: TGTGCCAGCAGCACCAACGCCATCAACACTGAAGCTTTCTTT. Residues: CASSTNAINTEAFF.

The CDR3 DNA sequence: TGTGCCAGCAATGAGCGGGGCTACGAGCAGTACTTC. This translates into CASNERGYEQYF. The rearrangement links TRBV13 to TRBJ2-7; 7 bases line up with TRBD2. With V trimmed by 7 bases and J by 3 bases, 3 bases remained unmatched. The germline gives CDR1 PRHDT, CDR2 FYEKMQ (reference sequence). The CDR3 extends over 12 amino acids. Together with reference TRBV13 and TRBJ2-7, the CDR3 gives the full variable domain: AAGVIQSPRHLIKEKRETATLKCYPIPRHDTVYWYQQGPGQDPQFLISFYEKMQSDKGSIPDRFSAQQFSDYHSELNMSSLELGDSALYFCASNERGYEQYFGPGTRLTVT.

This clone was found once. The CDR3 sequence: CASSWTGVEQYF. The CDR3 DNA follows: TGTGCCAGCAGTTGGACAGGGGTAGAGCAGTACTTC. The V gene is TRBV6-1, the J gene TRBJ2-7; 9 bases are a match to TRBD1. The CDR3 loop spans 12 amino acids. Trimming took 5 bases from V and 7 from J; bases not matched to a gene: 3. Germline CDR1 and CDR2: MNHNS and SASEGT.

CDR3 protein: CAWSYSHHEQYF. CDR3 coding DNA: TGTGCCTGGAGTTACAGTCACCACGAGCAGTACTTC. V usage is TRBV30 and J usage is TRBJ2-7; D is unresolved. The CDR3 extends over 12 amino acids. Germline V gives CDR1 GTSNPN, CDR2 SVGIG (reference sequence). Trimming left V 2 bases short and J 5 bases short, with 10 bases between.

The V and J genes are TRBV28 and TRBJ2-5; 7 positions match TRBD2. The CDR3 contains 15 residues. Germline CDR1 is MDHEN and CDR2 is SYDVKM. The ends lost 2 bases at V and 0 bases at J; junction bases unmatched: 3. This CDR3 is CASSLLAEDQETQYF. For the CDR3, the DNA is TGTGCCAGCAGTTTACTAGCGGAAGACCAAGAGACCCAGTACTTC. The full variable domain, in which reference TRBV28 and TRBJ2-5 provide the parts outside the CDR3, is DVKVTQSSRYLVKRTGEKVFLECVQDMDHENMFWYRQDPGLGLRLIYFSYDVKMKEKGDIPEGYSVSREKKERFSLILESASTNQTSMYLCASSLLAEDQETQYFGPGTRLLVL.

This rearrangement joins TRBV10-3 to TRBJ2-1, with 12 bases lining up with TRBD2. V trimming: 0 bases; J trimming: 4 bases; junction bases outside the gene matches: 1. The CDR3 contains 16 residues. Germline V gives CDR1 ENHRY, CDR2 SYGVKD. CDR3 region: CAISESGLAGYNEQFF. The DNA of the CDR3 is TGTGCCATCAGTGAGTCAGGACTAGCGGGGTACAATGAGCAGTTCTTC.

The chain combines TRBV27 with TRBJ1-5; TRBD1 is a possible D gene (5 bases). The CDR3 spans 13 residues. Between the trimmed V and J ends, which lost 9 bases and 2 bases, there was a span of 11 bases. Germline CDR1 is MNHEY and CDR2 is SMNVEV (reference sequence). This chain's CDR3 is CASRGGGNQPQHF. The CDR3 DNA sequence: TGTGCCAGTCGGGGGGGTGGCAATCAGCCCCAGCATTTT.

This clone occurred a few times. The V call is TRBV6-1, the J call TRBJ1-5, with TRBD1 matching over 7 bases. The V segment lost 2 bases and the J segment 0 bases; nucleotides outside the gene matches: 1. The CDR3 totals 15 residues. The germline gives CDR1 MNHNS, CDR2 SASEGT. CDR3 in amino acids: CASSERTGSNQPQHF. The CDR3 DNA is TGTGCCAGCAGTGAACGGACAGGTAGCAATCAGCCCCAGCATTTT.

A note on this clone: A junction boundary mismatches the germline segment, possibly from a read error. Here the CDR3 DNA reads TGTGCCAGCAGTTCCGCGGGACGGACGAACGCTGAAGCTTTCTTT. Residues: CASSSAGRTNAEAFF. This chain connects TRBV28 to TRBJ1-1, with TRBD1 as a possible D gene (5 bases). The CDR3 is 15 residues long. Germline lookup yields CDR1 MDHEN and CDR2 SYDVKM.

The V call is TRBV6-1, the J call TRBJ1-1, with D unresolved. The germline gives CDR1 MNHNS, CDR2 SASEGT. The length of the CDR3 is 13 residues. Trimming took 2 bases from V and 11 from J, leaving 15 bases between them. CDR3 sequence (DNA): TGTGCCAGCAGTGAATATGGGAGGGTGCAGGCTTTCTTT. Translation: CASSEYGRVQAFF.